The 26 T cell receptor beta chains in this list originate from one sample, sequenced in a study of beta chain bispecific antibodies for T cell cancers. No antigen has been identified for these receptors. Regarding the study as a whole: In these mixed samples, most targeted TRBV reads derived from the leukemia cell line.

Blood mononuclear cells were expanded for 2 to 4 days using either OKT3 anti-CD3 antibody or CD3/CD28 beads. TCRdb itself ran the 5' RACE reads through MiXCR, one entry per CDR3 protein. The sample holds about 18,000 distinct CDR3 sequences, 2% to 2.5% seen once. The material sequenced was healthy donor T cells cultured with leukemia cells. The receptors shown here come from a human donor in good health. Some clones in this sample may be carry-over from other donors' samples.

This clonotype was seen ten or more times. The CDR3 coding sequence is TGTGCCAGCGAGGACCCGGGACAGGAGACCGGTAGGCCTGAAGCTTTCTTT. It translates to CASEDPGQETGRPEAFF. V usage is TRBV7-8 and J usage is TRBJ1-1; 8 bases map to TRBD1. Germline lookup yields CDR1 SGHVS and CDR2 FQNEAQ. J lost 6 bases, V lost 8 bases, and 20 bases had no gene match. The CDR3 runs 17 residues.

The chain has TRBV12-5 and TRBJ1-6; 7 bases match TRBD1. Germline V gene sequence: CDR1 LGHNT, CDR2 FRNRAP. The ends lost 2 bases at V and 2 bases at J; junction bases unmatched: 9. The CDR3 loop spans 18 amino acids. CDR3 nucleotide sequence: TGTGCTAGTGGTTTGACCCCCGGGACAGCGACCTATAATTCACCCCTCCACTTT. Translated, it gives CASGLTPGTATYNSPLHF.

This clonotype was counted ten times or more. The CDR3 loop is CASSVSRSTEAFF. The CDR3 nucleotides are TGCGCCAGCAGTGTCAGTAGGTCCACTGAAGCTTTCTTT. The genes are TRBV10-1 and TRBJ1-1; D is uncertain. CDR1 WNHNN and CDR2 SYGVQD come from the germline V gene (reference sequence). The CDR3 sequence is 13 residues long. Trimming left V 4 bases short and J 4 bases short, with 10 bases between.

This clonotype was seen at least ten times. V gene TRBV28 combines with J gene TRBJ2-7, with D possibly being TRBD1 (6 bases). Trimming stripped 8 bases from V and 1 base from J, with 18 bases between. The length of the CDR3 is 15 residues. Germline-derived CDR1 and CDR2 are MDHEN and SYDVKM. In DNA, the CDR3 is TGTGCCAGCTCTCTTAGGGGGTTTTTGTCCTACGAGCAGTACTTC. Translation gives CASSLRGFLSYEQYF.

In its sample, this clonotype was seen many times. The chain joins TRBV29-1 to TRBJ1-2; TRBD1 aligns across 10 bases. Germline V gene lookup returns CDR1 SQVTM and CDR2 ANQGSEA. The trim removed 4 bases at V and 6 bases at J, leaving 11 bases unmatched. This CDR3 region has 15 residues. CDR3 nucleotide sequence: TGCAGCGTTGCCCCCGGGACAGGGGCGAGGAATGGCTACACCTTC. This sequence encodes CSVAPGTGARNGYTF.

This clonotype appeared many times. Written as DNA, the CDR3 is TGTGCCAGCAGCGTGGGACTGGGATCCTACGAGCAGTACTTC. Its translation: CASSVGLGSYEQYF. V gene TRBV9 combines with J gene TRBJ2-7; D possibly corresponds to TRBD2 (6 bases). Germline loops: CDR1 SGDLS, CDR2 YYNGEE. The ends were cut back, 2 bases at V and 1 base at J, with 10 bases in the middle. CDR3 length: 14 residues. Looking up the rest from reference TRBV9 and TRBJ2-7 gives the full variable domain: DSGVTQTPKHLITATGQRVTLRCSPRSGDLSVYWYQQSLDQGLQFLIQYYNGEERAKGNILERFSAQQFPDLHSELNLSSLELGDSALYFCASSVGLGSYEQYFGPGTRLTVT.

This clonotype was seen ten or more times. V usage is TRBV7-8 and J usage is TRBJ2-1; a possible D gene is TRBD2 (7 bases). CDR1 and CDR2 (germline): SGHVS, FQNEAQ. The CDR3 runs to 15 residues. The V end was cut by 5 bases, the J end by 2 bases, with 13 bases between. CDR3 in amino acids: CASSLGGLTYNEQFF. CDR3 nucleotides: TGTGCCAGCAGCCTCGGGGGGCTTACCTACAATGAGCAGTTCTTC.

At least ten counts were recorded for this clonotype. The V call is TRBV10-3, the J call TRBJ1-1; D possibly corresponds to TRBD1 (5 bases). The germline V gene encodes CDR1 ENHRY and CDR2 SYGVKD. The CDR3 contains 14 residues. With 3 bases removed from V and 8 bases from J, the gap between germline ends came to 16 bases. CDR3 in amino acids: CAISEVGQGREAFF. The CDR3 region has the DNA TGTGCCATCAGTGAAGTAGGGCAGGGTCGCGAAGCTTTCTTT.

This clonotype was seen ten or more times. This sequence joins TRBV27 and TRBJ2-1; no definite D call. The CDR3 length is 14 residues. The germline V and J ends were trimmed by 5 bases and 0 bases, with 8 bases remaining between them. The germline CDR1 and CDR2 sequences are MNHEY and SMNVEV (reference sequence). CDR3 in amino acids: CASSLQSSYNEQFF. The CDR3 nucleotides read TGTGCCAGCAGTCTCCAGAGCTCCTACAATGAGCAGTTCTTC.

At least ten counts were recorded for this clonotype. The V and J genes are TRBV5-1 and TRBJ1-1; 12 bases match TRBD1. Per germline, CDR1 SGHRS and CDR2 YFSETQ. This CDR3 contains 15 residues. With V trimmed by 3 bases and J by 4 bases, 4 bases remained unmatched. In DNA, the CDR3 is TGCGCCAGCAGCTCGGGACAGGGGGCGAGCACTGAAGCTTTCTTT. It specifies CASSSGQGASTEAFF. Variable domain in full (rest from reference TRBV5-1 and TRBJ1-1): KAGVTQTPRYLIKTRGQQVTLSCSPISGHRSVSWYQQTPGQGLQFLFEYFSETQRNKGNFPGRFSGRQFSNSRSEMNVSTLELGDSALYLCASSSGQGASTEAFFGQGTRLTVV.

This clonotype was seen repeatedly, ten times or more. The rearrangement joins TRBV6-2 or TRBV6-3 to TRBJ2-1, with D possibly TRBD1 on 5 matching bases. This CDR3 has 12 residues. V lost 2 bases and J 10 bases, leaving 9 bases between the germline ends. Germline CDR1 MNHEY, CDR2 SVGEGT. The CDR3 DNA reads TGTGCCAGCAGTTACCCGAACAGGGAGCAGTTCTTC. This codes for CASSYPNREQFF.

This clonotype was picked up many times. This chain links TRBV7-9 with TRBJ2-3; D remains unclear. The V end was cut by 1 base, the J end by 2 bases, with 7 bases between. CDR1 and CDR2 from the germline V gene are SEHNR and FQNEAQ (reference sequence). This CDR3 has 14 amino acids. In nucleotides, the CDR3 is TGTGCCAGCAGCTTAGATCTAGACACAGATACGCAGTATTTT. As protein: CASSLDLDTDTQYF.

This clonotype was found many times. The genes are TRBV27 and TRBJ1-4, with D perhaps matching TRBD1 (5 bases). V was pared by 6 bases and J by 0 bases, with 14 bases between. Germline V gives CDR1 MNHEY, CDR2 SMNVEV (reference sequence). This CDR3 comprises 16 residues. The CDR3 spells CASSLNPGTTNEKLFF. The CDR3 DNA reads TGTGCCAGCAGCCTAAACCCAGGGACAACTAATGAAAAACTGTTTTTT.

This clonotype was observed many times. The gene calls are TRBV27 and TRBJ1-6; D is unresolved. The V gene lost 3 bases and the J gene lost 6 bases, with 9 bases spanning the gap. CDR1 and CDR2 from the germline V gene are MNHEY and SMNVEV (reference sequence). The CDR3 spans 14 residues. This chain's CDR3 is CASSFRPSNSPLHF. Written as DNA, the CDR3 is TGTGCCAGCAGTTTTCGACCCTCTAATTCACCCCTCCACTTT.

This clonotype has ten or more counts. The genes are TRBV9 and TRBJ2-3; 9 bases map to TRBD2. Looked up from germline, CDR1 is SGDLS and CDR2 is YYNGEE. The CDR3 is 15 amino acids. Trimming removed 2 bases from V and 4 bases from J; junction bases left unmatched: 5. CDR3 sequence (DNA): TGTGCCAGCAGCGTCCTAGCGGGGCCCTCAGATACGCAGTATTTT. This codes for CASSVLAGPSDTQYF.

This clonotype was detected many times. V gene TRBV2 combines with J gene TRBJ2-1, with 7 bases aligning to TRBD1. The ends lost 2 bases at V and 9 bases at J; junction bases unmatched: 4. Germline V CDR1 and CDR2: SNHLY, FYNNEI. CDR3 size: 13 residues. CDR3 sequence (DNA): TGTGCCAGCAGTGAACTACAGGGGCCTGAGCAGTTCTTC. Amino acid sequence: CASSELQGPEQFF.

This clonotype was seen repeatedly, ten times or more. The gene calls are TRBV7-7 and TRBJ2-7; D is perhaps TRBD2 (6 bases). V was pared by 9 bases and J by 10 bases, with 13 bases between. This CDR3 contains 10 residues. Per the germline V gene, CDR1 is SSHAT and CDR2 is FNYEAQ (reference sequence). Here the CDR3 reads CARRSGDQYF. As DNA, the CDR3 is TGTGCCAGGCGCTCGGGGGATCAGTACTTC.

Many counts were recorded for this clonotype. The chain links TRBV14 to TRBJ2-1; weak D call: TRBD2 (6 bases). This CDR3 comprises 16 residues. Germline-derived CDR1 and CDR2 are SGHDN and FVKESK. V lost 1 base, J lost 4 bases, and 14 bases lay in between. CDR3 coding DNA: TGTGCCAGCAGCCAAGCGACGGAGGGGCCATACAATGAGCAGTTCTTC. Its translation: CASSQATEGPYNEQFF. The full variable domain, completed using reference TRBV14 and TRBJ2-1, is EAGVTQFPSHSVIEKGQTVTLRCDPISGHDNLYWYRRVMGKEIKFLLHFVKESKQDESGMPNNRFLAERTGGTYSTLKVQPAELEDSGVYFCASSQATEGPYNEQFFGPGTRLTVL.

In its sample, this clonotype was seen many times. J is TRBJ1-1 and V is TRBV12-3 or TRBV12-4; D may be TRBD1 (6 bases). V shed 4 bases and J shed 2 bases, with 14 bases lying between them. This CDR3 has 15 residues. Here the CDR3 reads CASSSPGHGNTEAFF. The CDR3 DNA is TGTGCCAGCAGTTCGCCGGGACACGGAAACACTGAAGCTTTCTTT.

This clonotype was seen ten or more times. The rearrangement links TRBV7-9 to TRBJ1-4; 8 nucleotides align to TRBD1. The CDR3 contains 16 residues. The V and J ends lost 5 bases and 2 bases, in that order; junction bases with no gene match: 7. Germline V gene data show CDR1 as SEHNR and CDR2 as FQNEAQ (reference sequence). DNA of the CDR3: TGTGCCAGCAGCACCCAGGGACAGGCGACTAATGAAAAACTGTTTTTT. Residues: CASSTQGQATNEKLFF.

In its sample, this clonotype was seen many times. This chain uses TRBV29-1 with TRBJ1-1, with D unresolved. This CDR3 is built from 11 residues. Trimming took 7 bases from V and 1 from J, leaving 7 bases between them. Per the germline V gene, CDR1 is SQVTM and CDR2 is ANQGSEA. The CDR3 DNA sequence: TGCAGCGCAACGCCGAACACTGAAGCTTTCTTT. This codes for CSATPNTEAFF.

In this sample, this clonotype turned up many times. The chain couples TRBV5-8 to TRBJ2-3; weak D call: TRBD2 (6 bases). Germline V CDR1 and CDR2: SGHTS, YDEGEE. The CDR3 is made up of 16 amino acids. V gave up 2 bases and J gave up 2 bases, with 15 bases separating them. The CDR3 DNA is TGTGCCAGCAGCTTACACATGGGACTTACCACAGATACGCAGTATTTT. Translating gives CASSLHMGLTTDTQYF. Using reference TRBV5-8 and TRBJ2-3 for the parts outside the CDR3, the full variable domain is EAGVTQSPTHLIKTRGQQATLRCSPISGHTSVYWYQQALGLGLQFLLWYDEGEERNRGNFPPRFSGRQFPNYSSELNVNALELEDSALYLCASSLHMGLTTDTQYFGPGTRLTVL.

The rearrangement uses TRBV2 and TRBJ2-1; 7 bases line up with TRBD2. Unmatched junction bases numbered 8, after V lost 4 bases and J lost 5 bases. CDR3 length: 15 residues. Germline lookup yields CDR1 SNHLY and CDR2 FYNNEI. CDR3 sequence reads: CASSAAVRGDNEQFF. The DNA of the CDR3 is TGTGCCAGCAGTGCGGCGGTACGGGGGGACAATGAGCAGTTCTTC.

This clonotype was recorded at least ten times. The chain recombines TRBV19 with TRBJ2-1; 7 bases are shared with TRBD2. V shed 3 bases, J shed 7 bases, and the junction held 6 bases outside the gene matches. CDR3 size: 14 residues. In germline, CDR1 is LNHDA, CDR2 SQIVND (reference sequence). CDR3 bases: TGTGCCAGTAGTATGAGGACTAGTATGAATGAGCAGTTCTTC. It translates to CASSMRTSMNEQFF. The full variable domain, rest sourced from reference TRBV19 and TRBJ2-1, is DGGITQSPKYLFRKEGQNVTLSCEQNLNHDAMYWYRQDPGQGLRLIYYSQIVNDFQKGDIAEGYSVSREKKESFPLTVTSAQKNPTAFYLCASSMRTSMNEQFFGPGTRLTVL.

This clonotype has ten or more counts. The chain employs TRBV7-3 and TRBJ2-1; D gene unclear. This CDR3 is 13 amino acids long. Between the trimmed V and J ends, which lost 4 bases and 3 bases, there was a span of 7 bases. CDR1 SGHTA and CDR2 FQGTGA come from the germline V gene. DNA of the CDR3: TGTGCCAGCAGCTCAGACCACTACAATGAGCAGTTCTTC. Translated: CASSSDHYNEQFF.

Many counts were recorded for this clonotype. The chain is built from TRBV27 and TRBJ2-7; no firm D call. The V end lost 3 bases, the J end lost 0 bases, and 9 bases lay between the germline ends. The germline V gene encodes CDR1 MNHEY and CDR2 SMNVEV (reference sequence). The CDR3 runs 14 residues. CDR3 in amino acids: CASSFAAASYEQYF. The CDR3 region has the DNA TGTGCCAGCAGTTTCGCGGCCGCCTCCTACGAGCAGTACTTC.